This T cell receptor (beta chain) was profiled in a study of blood T cell repertoires in COVID-19. With 2 bases clipped from V and 3 bases from J, the junction kept 6 bases outside the gene matches. The CDR3 consists of 15 residues. Germline-derived CDR1 and CDR2 are MGHRA and YSYEKL. The method was immunoSEQ multiplex PCR; TCRdb's version includes in-frame clones alone and lacks a portion of them. This table holds approximately 150,000 clones, around four fifths found once. Input material: PBMCs or T cells enriched from blood (not recorded which). The TCR comes from a woman between 35 and 50 years old who had recovered from COVID-19. This sequence joins TRBV4-1 and TRBJ1-1, with 7 bases identical to TRBD1. CDR3 amino acids: CASSQRTGPDTEAFF. Here the CDR3 DNA reads TGCGCCAGCAGCCAAAGGACAGGCCCGGACACTGAAGCTTTCTTT.